This TCR beta chain appears in the sequencing data of a study of blood T cell repertoires in COVID-19. Study as a whole: Whether acute or convalescent, the COVID-19 samples came from the United States, Italy and Spain. Nucleic acid was either cDNA or gDNA, and it came from T cells, B-cell-depleted T cells, or PBMCs.

With 0 bases clipped from V and 9 bases from J, the junction kept 7 bases outside the gene matches. The CDR3 is 16 residues long. CDR1 is LGHNA and CDR2 is YSLEER in the germline V gene. In the authors' workflow: Amplification with reference gene primers provided the estimates of nucleated cell counts. TCRdb's table, derived via immunoSEQ multiplex PCR, lists solely in-frame clones and lacks some. V, J and clone size are taken as reported in that table, and D and trimming were inferred from the DNA itself. The table shows over 250,000 clones, with roughly 85% occurring only once. This TCR derives from a man between 50 and 59 years old with active or convalescent COVID-19. Material: peripheral blood. The V gene is TRBV4-3, the J gene TRBJ2-1, with 11 bases aligning to TRBD1. CDR3 bases: TGCGCCAGCAGCCAAGAGTCCGGGACAGGGGGGATTGAGCAGTTCTTC. This sequence encodes CASSQESGTGGIEQFF.